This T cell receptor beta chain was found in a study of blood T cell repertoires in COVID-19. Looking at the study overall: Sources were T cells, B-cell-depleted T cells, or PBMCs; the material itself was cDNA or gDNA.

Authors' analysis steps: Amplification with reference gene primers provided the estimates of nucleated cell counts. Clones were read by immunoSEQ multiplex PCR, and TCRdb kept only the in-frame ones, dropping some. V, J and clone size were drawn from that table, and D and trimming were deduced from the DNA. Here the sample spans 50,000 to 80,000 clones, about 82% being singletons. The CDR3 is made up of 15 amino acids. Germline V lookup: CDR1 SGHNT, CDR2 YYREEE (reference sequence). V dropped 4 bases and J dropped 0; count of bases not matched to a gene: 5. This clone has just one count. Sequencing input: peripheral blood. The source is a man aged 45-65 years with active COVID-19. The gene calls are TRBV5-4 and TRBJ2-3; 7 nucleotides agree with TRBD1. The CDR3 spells CASSQTGTSTDTQYF. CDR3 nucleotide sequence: TGTGCCAGCAGCCAGACAGGGACAAGCACAGATACGCAGTATTTT.